One sample yielded the 8 T cell receptor beta chains listed below, sequenced in a study of neurological immune-mediated disorders. TCRdb itself ran the 5' RACE reads through MiXCR, one entry per CDR3 protein. The sample has 55,000 to 70,000 distinct CDR3 sequences, about 5% seen once. The sample consisted of PBMCs. These receptor sequences come from a human donor with multiple sclerosis. The donor label of this sample is uncertain.

This clonotype was seen at least ten times. The chain uses TRBV5-1 and TRBJ2-5; D not resolved. Trimming removed 4 bases at V and 3 bases at J, with 7 bases between. Per germline, CDR1 SGHRS and CDR2 YFSETQ. The CDR3 is 12 amino acids. CDR3 sequence reads: CASSQWEETQYF. The DNA for the CDR3 is TGCGCCAGCAGCCAATGGGAAGAGACCCAGTACTTC.

This clonotype was picked up many times. The chain couples TRBV3-1 to TRBJ2-7, with 13 bases matching TRBD2. The CDR3 runs 15 residues. Germline V gene lookup returns CDR1 LGHDT and CDR2 YNNKEL (reference sequence). The ends lost 3 bases at V and 5 bases at J; junction bases unmatched: 4. In DNA form, the CDR3 reads TGTGCCAGCAGCCAGGGACTAGCGGGGATCAACGAGCAGTACTTC. Amino acid sequence: CASSQGLAGINEQYF.

This clonotype was seen repeatedly, ten times or more. V and J are TRBV5-1 and TRBJ2-3; D ambiguous. Germline CDR1 and CDR2: SGHRS and YFSETQ. The V and J ends lost 4 bases and 5 bases respectively, with 14 bases between them. This CDR3 spans 14 amino acids. The CDR3 DNA sequence: TGCGCCAGCAGCCTGGTGGCCGTGGGAGATACGCAGTATTTT. Its translation: CASSLVAVGDTQYF.

This clonotype appeared a few times. The chain joins TRBV4-1 to TRBJ1-5, with a possible D match to TRBD1 (6 bases). CDR1 is MGHRA, CDR2 YSYEKL, per germline. The V end lost 4 bases, the J end lost 4 bases, and 11 bases lay between the germline ends. There are 14 residues in the CDR3. The CDR3 DNA reads TGCGCCAGCAGCCGAGGACAGACAAATCAGCCCCAGCATTTT. It specifies CASSRGQTNQPQHF.

This clonotype was counted ten times or more. The chain carries TRBV7-9 and TRBJ2-5; possible D gene TRBD1, 6 bases. Germline CDR1 SEHNR, CDR2 FQNEAQ (reference sequence). This CDR3 contains 14 residues. Trimming shortened V by 1 base and J by 3 bases, and 9 bases separated the two germline ends. This chain's CDR3 is CASSLEQGEETQYF. The CDR3, as DNA: TGTGCCAGCAGCTTAGAACAGGGCGAAGAGACCCAGTACTTC.

This clonotype was picked up many times. CDR3 in amino acids: CASSLNRGPVETQYF. CDR3 coding DNA: TGTGCCAGCAGTTTAAACAGGGGGCCGGTAGAGACCCAGTACTTC. The chain recombines TRBV7-7 with TRBJ2-5, with 9 positions matching TRBD1. Looked up from germline, CDR1 is SSHAT and CDR2 is FNYEAQ (reference sequence). The CDR3 sequence is 15 residues long. J lost 4 bases, V lost 6 bases, and 9 bases had no gene match.

This clonotype occurred many times. The CDR3 bases are TGCAGCGTTGAAGATCGCCTGAACTACGAGCAGTACTTC. Protein: CSVEDRLNYEQYF. The V call is TRBV29-1, the J call TRBJ2-7; no clear D gene. Trimming cost V 0 bases and J 3 bases, with 9 bases left between them. The CDR3 covers 13 residues. Per germline, CDR1 SQVTM and CDR2 ANQGSEA.

This clonotype was recorded many times. The chain combines TRBV5-7 with TRBJ1-4; D is perhaps TRBD1 (5 bases). TRBV5-7 is an ORF, with its function uncertain. Trimming stripped 0 bases from V and 3 bases from J, with 21 bases between. The CDR3 is 19 amino acids. The CDR3 DNA is TGTGCCAGCAGCTTGGCCGGACACCGGTTTTGTGTAGCTAATGAAAAACTGTTTTTT. Its protein is CASSLAGHRFCVANEKLFF.